The T cell receptor beta chain described here comes from a study of blood T cell repertoires in COVID-19. Study-wide background: The United States, Italy and Spain were the sources of the acute and convalescent COVID-19 samples. PBMCs, B-cell-depleted T cells, or T cells were the source of the cDNA or gDNA that made up the material.

Authors' processing steps: Reference gene primer amplification in the assay estimated nucleated cell counts. Repertoires were generated with immunoSEQ multiplex PCR, while TCRdb's copy carries only in-frame clones and drops some. V, J and clone size were drawn from that table, and D and trimming were deduced from the DNA. The sample has about 430,000 clones; 70% to 90% are singletons. The CDR3 runs to 13 residues. Trimming stripped 7 bases from V and 4 bases from J, with 11 bases between. Per germline, CDR1 MNHNY and CDR2 SVGAGI (reference sequence). The V call is TRBV6-6, the J call TRBJ1-3; D ambiguous. The sample consisted of PBMCs or T cells enriched from blood (not recorded which). This sequence was found in a woman between 18 and 30 years old who had been exposed to COVID-19. The CDR3, as DNA: TGTGCCAGCACCAGGACTCCAGGAAACACCATATATTTT. Its protein is CASTRTPGNTIYF.